The sequence of this T cell receptor (beta chain) was determined in a study of shared T cell receptors in the human thymus. CDR1 is MDHEN, CDR2 SYDVKM, per germline. This CDR3 contains 18 residues. J gave up 4 bases and V 6 bases, and 13 bases lay outside the gene matches. TCRdb's table, derived via immunoSEQ multiplex PCR, lists solely in-frame clones and lacks some. Here the sample spans under 850,000 clones, around nine tenths being singletons. The sample also formed part of further work on human thymus T cells. Per that paper: The source of the thymus tissue was resections taken during corrective heart surgery. V and J gene usage appeared biased in thymic and blood repertoires. Thymic repertoires overlap heavily among unrelated individuals, related research has reported.

The clonotype comes from a boy in the first two years of life with a congenital heart defect. Sequencing input: thymocytes. The chain links TRBV28 to TRBJ2-2; 11 nucleotides agree with TRBD2. CDR3 nucleotides: TGTGCCAGCAGATATCTTGGTAGCGGGAGGGACGGCACCGGGGAGCTGTTTTTT. Translated: CASRYLGSGRDGTGELFF.